One and the same sample provided the 15 T cell receptor beta chains below, sequenced in a study of shared clonotypes between healthy human individuals. This table comes from immunoSEQ multiplex PCR, and its TCRdb copy is limited to in-frame clones, with some not included. The top ten clones hold 0.055% to 0.075% of a sample with more than 400,000 clones, approximately 94% of them seen once. Sequencing was performed on naive CD4+ T cells sorted from blood. The sample's subset: CD45RA+ positively selected. The receptor set was obtained from a woman aged 30 to 39 in good health.

The genes are TRBV7-9 and TRBJ2-3; no reliable D call. This CDR3 has 13 amino acids. Germline CDR1 reads SEHNR; CDR2 reads FQNEAQ (reference sequence). The germline V and J ends were trimmed by 3 bases and 0 bases, with 4 bases remaining between them. This CDR3 reads CASSFESTDTQYF. The CDR3, as DNA: TGTGCCAGCAGCTTTGAGAGCACAGATACGCAGTATTTT.

The V call is TRBV5-1, the J call TRBJ2-3; D may be TRBD2 (6 bases). Germline V gives CDR1 SGHRS, CDR2 YFSETQ. Trimming shortened V by 2 bases and J by 1 base, and 17 bases separated the two germline ends. This CDR3 has 17 amino acids. The CDR3 loop is CASSFTPGASGTDTQYF. The CDR3 coding sequence is TGCGCCAGCAGCTTTACGCCCGGCGCTAGCGGCACAGATACGCAGTATTTT.

The chain links TRBV6-5 to TRBJ1-2, with TRBD1 matching over 8 bases. V dropped 6 bases and J dropped 7; count of bases not matched to a gene: 4. Germline V gene lookup returns CDR1 MNHEY and CDR2 SVGAGI. This CDR3 is built from 12 residues. The CDR3 protein is CASRTGAGGYTF. Here the CDR3 DNA reads TGTGCCAGCAGGACAGGGGCGGGTGGCTACACCTTC.

CDR3 nucleotides: TGCGCCAGCAGCCAAGTACTAGCGGGAGTCTCTGGGGCCAACGTCCTGACTTTC. Its translation: CASSQVLAGVSGANVLTF. This chain links TRBV4-1 with TRBJ2-6; 11 bases map to TRBD2. The length of the CDR3 is 18 residues. CDR1 MGHRA and CDR2 YSYEKL come from the germline V gene. The junction had 2 bases not matched to a gene; V was cut back by 1 base and J by 0 bases.

The J gene is TRBJ2-2, the V gene TRBV5-1; 7 positions match TRBD1. Germline V CDR1 and CDR2: SGHRS, YFSETQ. The J segment lost 3 bases and the V segment lost 0 bases, leaving 5 bases of the junction unmatched. The CDR3 is 16 amino acids. CDR3 DNA: TGCGCCAGCAGCTTGGACAGGGGACGGGACACCGGGGAGCTGTTTTTT. Residues: CASSLDRGRDTGELFF.

This chain joins TRBV25-1 and TRBJ1-3; D gene uncertain. Trimming removed 7 bases from V and 7 bases from J, with 17 bases in between. Germline V lookup: CDR1 MGHDK, CDR2 SYGVNS. CDR3 length: 14 residues. This CDR3 is CASTPNASPNTIYF. CDR3 in DNA: TGTGCCAGCACCCCGAATGCCAGCCCGAACACCATATATTTT.

The rearrangement uses TRBV28 and TRBJ1-2; no clear D. The germline V gene encodes CDR1 MDHEN and CDR2 SYDVKM. The CDR3 consists of 14 residues. The V end lost 6 bases, the J end lost 1 base, and 12 bases lay between the germline ends. The CDR3 region has the DNA TGTGCCAGCAGCACCCAAACACTTAACTATGGCTACACCTTC. It yields the protein CASSTQTLNYGYTF.

The chain has TRBV9 and TRBJ1-2, with D uncertain. The ends were cut back, 3 bases at V and 8 bases at J, with 17 bases in the middle. The germline V gene has CDR1 SGDLS and CDR2 YYNGEE. This CDR3 contains 14 residues. CDR3 residues: CASSAGLTPLGYTF. For the CDR3, the DNA is TGTGCCAGCAGCGCAGGACTCACCCCTCTGGGCTACACCTTC.

The chain carries TRBV12-5 and TRBJ2-2, with TRBD2 matching over 13 bases. This CDR3 region has 17 residues. CDR1 and CDR2 (germline): LGHNT, FRNRAP. V trimming: 1 base; J trimming: 7 bases; junction bases outside the gene matches: 6. The CDR3 nucleotides read TGTGCTAGTGGTTTGGCCAGGACTAGCGGGAGTGGCGGGGAGCTGTTTTTT. Translation: CASGLARTSGSGGELFF. Using reference TRBV12-5 and TRBJ2-2 for the parts outside the CDR3, the full variable domain is DARVTQTPRHKVTEMGQEVTMRCQPILGHNTVFWYRQTMMQGLELLAYFRNRAPLDDSGMPKDRFSAEMPDATLATLKIQPSEPRDSAVYFCASGLARTSGSGGELFFGEGSRLTVL.

The V call is TRBV16, the J call TRBJ1-5, with TRBD1 identical over 7 bases. Germline CDR1 is KGHSY and CDR2 is FQNENV. This CDR3 has 18 residues. V gave up 1 base and J gave up 2 bases; unmatched junction bases: 11. CDR3 coding DNA: TGTGCCAGCAGCCAATTCATGGACAGGAAGACGGGCAATCAGCCCCAGCATTTT. This sequence encodes CASSQFMDRKTGNQPQHF.

This clone was found once. This sequence joins TRBV14 and TRBJ2-3; D might be TRBD2 (6 bases). Germline-derived CDR1 and CDR2 are SGHDN and FVKESK. V lost 4 bases and J lost 9, with 17 bases in between. The CDR3 sequence is 14 residues long. The CDR3 sequence is CASSPVRDLGTQYF. The CDR3 coding sequence is TGTGCCAGCAGCCCGGTCCGGGACTTAGGCACGCAGTATTTT.

This clone was detected only once. The rearrangement uses TRBV9 and TRBJ2-3; the match to TRBD2 covers 9 bases. The CDR3 is 15 residues long. V dropped 3 bases and J dropped 2; count of bases not matched to a gene: 4. From germline, CDR1 is SGDLS and CDR2 YYNGEE. The CDR3 DNA reads as TGTGCCAGCAGCGCGATAGCGGGAGTCACAGATACGCAGTATTTT. Its translation is CASSAIAGVTDTQYF.

This chain connects TRBV6-1 to TRBJ1-5; D is possibly TRBD1 (6 bases). In germline, CDR1 is MNHNS, CDR2 SASEGT. The CDR3 has 14 amino acids. V lost 2 bases and J lost 9, with 14 bases in between. In DNA form, the CDR3 reads TGTGCCAGCAGTGAAAGTCAGGGGTTTTCGCCCCAGCATTTT. It yields the protein CASSESQGFSPQHF.

This clone was detected once. The chain uses TRBV11-2 and TRBJ1-4, with a weak D call TRBD1 (6 bases). Between the trimmed V and J ends, which lost 5 bases and 3 bases, there was a span of 13 bases. Germline CDR1 SGHAT, CDR2 FQNNGV. There are 15 residues in the CDR3. The CDR3 spells CASSPLRGANEKLFF. The CDR3 coding sequence is TGTGCCAGCAGCCCGCTTAGGGGGGCTAATGAAAAACTGTTTTTT. Using reference TRBV11-2 and TRBJ1-4 for the parts outside the CDR3, the full variable domain is EAGVAQSPRYKIIEKRQSVAFWCNPISGHATLYWYQQILGQGPKLLIQFQNNGVVDDSQLPKDRFSAERLKGVDSTLKIQPAKLEDSAVYLCASSPLRGANEKLFFGSGTQLSVL.

The genes are TRBV28 and TRBJ2-5, with a weak D call TRBD1 (7 bases). The V end lost 4 bases, the J end lost 5 bases, and 14 bases lay between the germline ends. The germline gives CDR1 MDHEN, CDR2 SYDVKM. This CDR3 is 14 amino acids long. For the CDR3, the DNA is TGTGCCAGCAGTTCCCCGACAGGGAGGGAGACCCAGTACTTC. Encoded protein: CASSSPTGRETQYF.